This entry concerns a single TCR beta chain. The data originate from a study of regulatory T cells in long-lasting Graves disease. Time point of the sample: newly diagnosed GD, antithyroid drugs for less than 3 months. Extracted PBMC RNA gave rise to the TCR library. American Thyroid Association guidelines defined Graves' disease diagnosis. Germline CDR1 reads SGDLS; CDR2 reads YYNGEE. The CDR3 is 14 amino acids. The V gene end was trimmed by 4 bases and the J gene end by 1 base; junction bases not matched to a gene: 3. Building the TCR beta libraries relied on iRepertoire HTBI primers, and CDR3 regions underwent Arm-PCR. TCRdb fed the multiplex PCR reads into MiXCR, producing one record per CDR3 protein. This table holds about 560,000 distinct CDR3 sequences, about 16% found once. The same data also went into a second study, on T cells in Graves' hyperthyroidism and ophthalmopathy.

This rearrangement joins TRBV9 to TRBJ2-5; 8 bases agree with TRBD2. This sample comprised peripheral blood mononuclear cells (PBMCs), obtained at new diagnosis, from a patient treated with antithyroid drugs. The clonotype comes from a man between 18 and 29 years old with Graves disease. The CDR3 protein is CASSPGGSQETQYF. The DNA of the CDR3 is TGTGCCAGCAGCCCGGGAGGGAGCCAAGAGACCCAGTACTTC.